This TCR beta chain was recovered during a study of patients and donors after allogeneic stem cell transplantation. TCRdb reprocessed the RT-PCR reads via MiXCR and lists one record per CDR3 protein. The data contain 90,000 to 130,000 distinct CDR3 sequences, 35% of them seen just once; the ten biggest clones take up 27%. CDR3 length: 15 residues. V was pared by 4 bases and J by 2 bases, with 15 bases between. Germline V CDR1 and CDR2: SGHRS, YFSETQ. V usage is TRBV5-1 and J usage is TRBJ2-5, with a weak D call TRBD2 (5 bases). This receptor was taken from a human donor who was either an allogeneic HSCT recipient or a stem cell or donor lymphocyte infusion donor (not recorded which). It is not recorded whose cells these are; they may come from a transplant donor. Sequenced sample: blood, either unsorted or a sorted T cell fraction (not recorded which). The CDR3 bases are TGCGCCAGCAGCAAACCCCGCGAGGGACAAGAGACCCAGTACTTC. Amino acid sequence: CASSKPREGQETQYF. Full variable domain (rest looked up from reference TRBV5-1 and TRBJ2-5): KAGVTQTPRYLIKTRGQQVTLSCSPISGHRSVSWYQQTPGQGLQFLFEYFSETQRNKGNFPGRFSGRQFSNSRSEMNVSTLELGDSALYLCASSKPREGQETQYFGPGTRLLVL.